This paragraph covers one T cell receptor (beta chain) sequence. Its target is not known. V lost 1 base and J lost 0, with 20 bases in between. Germline CDR1 reads LGHNT; CDR2 reads FRNRAP. CDR3 length equals 19 residues. This sample stems from a study of cytomegalovirus exposure and HLA in healthy donors. Findings of the study overall: Later analysis reportedly placed an Asian-associated ancestry cluster below the approximately 730-donor mean in N-insertions. Most CMV-associated TCR beta chains were later found to appear HLA-restricted. Reports described diagnosis of cytomegalovirus status by the classifier as highly specific and sensitive.

The PCR made use of 60 Vbeta and 13 Jbeta primers. As handled by the study authors: There were 70 million to 95 million unique TCR beta chains by a later count, and some 10 million of them were shared. Clones were sequenced by immunoSEQ multiplex PCR, and TCRdb holds only the in-frame ones, with some missing. That table furnishes V, J and clone size, whereas the DNA furnished D and trimming. The listing contains over 100,000 clones. The receptor comes from a man aged 40-49 years in good health and CMV-seropositive. This chain joins TRBV12-5 and TRBJ2-3, with D maybe TRBD1 (6 bases). Material for sequencing was PBMCs. CDR3 DNA: TGTGCTAGTGGTTTGGAGCCGGGACACTCCACCCCAAGCACAGATACGCAGTATTTT. Translating it yields CASGLEPGHSTPSTDTQYF.